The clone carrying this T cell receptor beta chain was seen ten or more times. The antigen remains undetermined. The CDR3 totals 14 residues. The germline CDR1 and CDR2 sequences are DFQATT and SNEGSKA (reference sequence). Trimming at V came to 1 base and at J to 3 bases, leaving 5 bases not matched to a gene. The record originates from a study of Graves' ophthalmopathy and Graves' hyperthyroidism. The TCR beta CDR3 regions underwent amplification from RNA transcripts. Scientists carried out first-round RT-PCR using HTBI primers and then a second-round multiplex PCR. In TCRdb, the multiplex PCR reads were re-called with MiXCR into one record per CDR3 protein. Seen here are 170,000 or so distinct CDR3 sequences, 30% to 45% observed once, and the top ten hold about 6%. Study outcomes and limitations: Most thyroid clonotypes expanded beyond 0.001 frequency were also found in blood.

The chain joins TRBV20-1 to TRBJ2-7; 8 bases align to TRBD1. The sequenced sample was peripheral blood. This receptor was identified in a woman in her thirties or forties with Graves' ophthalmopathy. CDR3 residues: CSARGWTGNYEQYF. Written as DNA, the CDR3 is TGCAGTGCTAGAGGTTGGACAGGGAACTACGAGCAGTACTTC.